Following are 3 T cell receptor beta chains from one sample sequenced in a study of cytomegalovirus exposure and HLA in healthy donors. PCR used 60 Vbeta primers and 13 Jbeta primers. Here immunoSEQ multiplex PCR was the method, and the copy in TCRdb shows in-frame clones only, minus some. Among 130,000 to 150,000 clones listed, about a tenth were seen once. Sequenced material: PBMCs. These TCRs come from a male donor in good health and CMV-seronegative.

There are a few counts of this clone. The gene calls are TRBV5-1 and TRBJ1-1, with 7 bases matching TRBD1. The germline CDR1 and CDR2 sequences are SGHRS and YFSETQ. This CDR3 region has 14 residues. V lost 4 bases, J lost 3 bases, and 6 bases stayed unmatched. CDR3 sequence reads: CASSTGDSYTEAFF. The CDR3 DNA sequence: TGCGCCAGCAGCACTGGGGACAGTTACACTGAAGCTTTCTTT.

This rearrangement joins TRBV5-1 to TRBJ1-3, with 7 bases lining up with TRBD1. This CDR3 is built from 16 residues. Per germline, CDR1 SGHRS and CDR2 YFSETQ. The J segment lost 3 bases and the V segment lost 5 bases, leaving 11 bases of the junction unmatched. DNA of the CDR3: TGCGCCAGCAGTCCCCACGGTCAGGGGGGTGGAAACACCATATATTTT. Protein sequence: CASSPHGQGGGNTIYF.

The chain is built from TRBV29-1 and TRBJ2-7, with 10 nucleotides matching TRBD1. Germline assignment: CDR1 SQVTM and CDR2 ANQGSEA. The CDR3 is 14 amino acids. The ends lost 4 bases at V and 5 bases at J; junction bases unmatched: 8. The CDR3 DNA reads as TGCAGCGTTGGGCCCGGGACAGGGGCTAACGAGCAGTACTTC. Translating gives CSVGPGTGANEQYF.